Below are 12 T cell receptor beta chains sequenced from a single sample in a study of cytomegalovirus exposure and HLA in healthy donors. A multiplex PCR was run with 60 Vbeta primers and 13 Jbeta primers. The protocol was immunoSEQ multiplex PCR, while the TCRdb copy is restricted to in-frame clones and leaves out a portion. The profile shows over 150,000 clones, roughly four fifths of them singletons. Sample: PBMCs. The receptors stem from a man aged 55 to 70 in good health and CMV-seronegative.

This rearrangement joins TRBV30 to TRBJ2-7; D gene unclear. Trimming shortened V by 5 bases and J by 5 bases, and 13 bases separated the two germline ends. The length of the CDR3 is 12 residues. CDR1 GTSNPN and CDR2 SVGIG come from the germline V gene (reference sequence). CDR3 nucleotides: TGTGCCTGGGGTAGAGTGCGGAACGAGCAGTACTTC. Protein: CAWGRVRNEQYF.

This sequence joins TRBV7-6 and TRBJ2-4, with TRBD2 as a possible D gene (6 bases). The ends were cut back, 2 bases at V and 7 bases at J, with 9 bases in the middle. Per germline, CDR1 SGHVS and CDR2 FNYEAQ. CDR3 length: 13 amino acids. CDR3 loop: CASSLRGSNIQYF. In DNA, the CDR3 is TGTGCCAGCAGCTTACGGGGGAGCAACATTCAGTACTTC.

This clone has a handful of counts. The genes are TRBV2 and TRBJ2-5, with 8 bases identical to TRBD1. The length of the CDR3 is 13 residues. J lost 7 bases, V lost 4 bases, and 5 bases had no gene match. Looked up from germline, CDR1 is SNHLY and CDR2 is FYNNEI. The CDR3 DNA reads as TGTGCCAGCAGTGGACAGGGGATGGGGACCCAGTACTTC. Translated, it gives CASSGQGMGTQYF.

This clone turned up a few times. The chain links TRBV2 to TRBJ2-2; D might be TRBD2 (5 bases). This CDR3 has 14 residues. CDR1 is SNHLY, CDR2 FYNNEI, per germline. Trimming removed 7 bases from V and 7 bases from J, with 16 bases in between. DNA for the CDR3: TGTGCCAGCACCGGACTGCTAGGAATCGGGGAGCTGTTTTTT. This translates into CASTGLLGIGELFF.

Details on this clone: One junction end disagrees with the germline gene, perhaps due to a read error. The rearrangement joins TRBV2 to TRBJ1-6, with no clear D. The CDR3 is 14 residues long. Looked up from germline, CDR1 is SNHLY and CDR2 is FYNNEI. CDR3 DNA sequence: TGTGCCAGCAGAGAAGGACTAGGAAGTTCACCCCTCCACTTT. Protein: CASREGLGSSPLHF.

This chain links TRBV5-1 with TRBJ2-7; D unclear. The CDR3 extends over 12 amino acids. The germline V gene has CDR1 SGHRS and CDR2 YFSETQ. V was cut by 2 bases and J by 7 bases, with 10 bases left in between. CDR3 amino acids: CASSLISQEQYF. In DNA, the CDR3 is TGCGCCAGCAGCTTAATCTCTCAGGAGCAGTACTTC.

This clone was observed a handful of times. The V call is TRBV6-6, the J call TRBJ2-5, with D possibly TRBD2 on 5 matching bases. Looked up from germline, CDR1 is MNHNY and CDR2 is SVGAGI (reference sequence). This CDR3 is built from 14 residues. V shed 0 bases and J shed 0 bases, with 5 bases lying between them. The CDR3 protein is CASSYSTNQETQYF. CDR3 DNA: TGTGCCAGCAGTTACTCGACTAACCAAGAGACCCAGTACTTC.

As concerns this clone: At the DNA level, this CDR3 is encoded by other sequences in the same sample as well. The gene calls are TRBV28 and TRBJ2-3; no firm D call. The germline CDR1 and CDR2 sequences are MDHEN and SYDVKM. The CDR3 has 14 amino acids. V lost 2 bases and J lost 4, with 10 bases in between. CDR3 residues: CASSLLVRSDTQYF. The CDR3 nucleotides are TGTGCCAGCAGTTTACTGGTGCGCTCAGATACGCAGTATTTT.

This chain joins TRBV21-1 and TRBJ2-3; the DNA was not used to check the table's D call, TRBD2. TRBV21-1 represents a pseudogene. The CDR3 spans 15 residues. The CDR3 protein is CASSKTSGGGYTQYF. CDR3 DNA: TGTGCCAGCAGCAAGACTAGCGGGGGGGGTTATACGCAGTATTTT.

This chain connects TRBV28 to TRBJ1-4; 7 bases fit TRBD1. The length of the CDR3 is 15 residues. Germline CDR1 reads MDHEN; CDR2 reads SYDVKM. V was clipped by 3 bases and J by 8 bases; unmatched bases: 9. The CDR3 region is CASSLGGTELEKLFF. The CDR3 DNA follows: TGTGCCAGCAGTTTGGGTGGGACAGAACTAGAAAAACTGTTTTTT.

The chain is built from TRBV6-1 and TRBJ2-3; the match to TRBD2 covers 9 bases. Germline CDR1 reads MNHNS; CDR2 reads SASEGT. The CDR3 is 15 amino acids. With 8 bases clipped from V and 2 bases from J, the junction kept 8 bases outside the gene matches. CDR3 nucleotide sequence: TGTGCCAGCCGGTGGGAGCGGGGGGTCACAGATACGCAGTATTTT. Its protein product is CASRWERGVTDTQYF.

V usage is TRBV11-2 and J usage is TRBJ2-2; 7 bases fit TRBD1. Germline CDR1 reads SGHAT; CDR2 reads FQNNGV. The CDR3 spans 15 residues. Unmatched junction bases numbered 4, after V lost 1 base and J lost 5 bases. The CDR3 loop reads CASSLVRGRTGELFF. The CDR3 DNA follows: TGTGCCAGCAGCTTAGTGAGGGGGCGAACCGGGGAGCTGTTTTTT.